This paragraph reports one T cell receptor beta chain. This CDR3 is 17 amino acids long. Germline V CDR1 and CDR2: LGHDT, YNNKEL (reference sequence). With 1 base clipped from V and 4 bases from J, the junction kept 7 bases outside the gene matches. This entry belongs to a study of blood T cell repertoires in COVID-19. Study information: Samples representing acute and convalescent COVID-19 were sourced from the United States, Italy and Spain. The cDNA or gDNA used as material had been derived from T cells, B-cell-depleted T cells, or PBMCs.

In the study's own analysis: Estimated nucleated cell counts came from reference gene primer amplification. The protocol was immunoSEQ multiplex PCR, while the TCRdb copy is restricted to in-frame clones and leaves out a portion. V and J calls and clone size come straight from that table; D and trimming were deduced from the DNA. The sample consists of around 190,000 clones, about 75% of them appearing once. The sequence derives from a woman aged 50 to 60 with active or convalescent COVID-19. The sequenced sample consisted of peripheral blood. The chain combines TRBV3-1 (or the pseudogene TRBV3-2) with TRBJ1-1, with 12 nucleotides matching TRBD1. CDR3 DNA sequence: TGTGCCAGCAGCCAAGGTCGGGACAGGGGGCGCGCCACTGAAGCTTTCTTT. This encodes CASSQGRDRGRATEAFF.